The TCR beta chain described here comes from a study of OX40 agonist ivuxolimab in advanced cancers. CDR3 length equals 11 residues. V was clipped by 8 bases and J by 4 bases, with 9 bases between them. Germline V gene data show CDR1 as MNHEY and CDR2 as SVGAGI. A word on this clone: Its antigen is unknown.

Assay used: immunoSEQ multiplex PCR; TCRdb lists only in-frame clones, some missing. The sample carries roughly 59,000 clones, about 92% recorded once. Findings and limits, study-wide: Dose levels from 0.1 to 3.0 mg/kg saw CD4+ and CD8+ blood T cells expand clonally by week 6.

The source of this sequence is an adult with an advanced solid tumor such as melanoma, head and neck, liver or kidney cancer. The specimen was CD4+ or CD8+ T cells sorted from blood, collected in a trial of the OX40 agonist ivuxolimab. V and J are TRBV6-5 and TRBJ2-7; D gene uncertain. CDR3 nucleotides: TGTGCCAGCCATAATGTATACGAGCAGTACTTC. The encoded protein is CASHNVYEQYF.